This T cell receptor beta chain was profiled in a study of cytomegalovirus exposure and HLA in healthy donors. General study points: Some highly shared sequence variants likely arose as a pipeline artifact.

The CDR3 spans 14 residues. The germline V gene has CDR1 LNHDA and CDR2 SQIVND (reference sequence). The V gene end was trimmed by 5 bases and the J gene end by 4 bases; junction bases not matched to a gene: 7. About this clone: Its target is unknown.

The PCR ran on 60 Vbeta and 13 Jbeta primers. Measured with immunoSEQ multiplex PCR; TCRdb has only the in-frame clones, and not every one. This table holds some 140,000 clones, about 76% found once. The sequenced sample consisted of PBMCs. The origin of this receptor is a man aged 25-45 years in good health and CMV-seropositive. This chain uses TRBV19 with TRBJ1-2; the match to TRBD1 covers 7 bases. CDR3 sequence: CASSAGTAVYGYTF. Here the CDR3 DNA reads TGTGCCAGTAGTGCCGGGACAGCGGTCTATGGCTACACCTTC.